Reported below is one T cell receptor (beta chain). Its antigen is undetermined. The entry originates in a study of T-cell memory formation after mild COVID-19. Study results and limitations: A second wave expanding day 15 to 37 was CD4+-biased; contracting clones were balanced. Of the contracting clones, CD4+ ones lay mainly in CM and EM, and CD8+ ones in EMRA.

TCRdb analysed the 5' RACE reads with MiXCR anew, one entry per CDR3 protein. The repertoire includes some 280,000 distinct CDR3 sequences, roughly 15% of them detected once, and roughly 20% sits in the top ten. Trimming stripped 3 bases from V and 5 bases from J, with 11 bases between. This CDR3 has 13 residues. Germline V gene sequence: CDR1 SGHTA, CDR2 FQGNSA. Sequencing used PBMCs or a T cell subset sorted from them (not recorded which). The TCR was taken from a man between 18 and 29 years old who had mild COVID-19 (a few samples of this study predate the infection). Cell type and time point are not known. The chain employs TRBV7-2 and TRBJ2-7; D tentatively reads TRBD1 or TRBD2 (5 bases each). The CDR3, as DNA: TGTGCCAGCAGCTTCGCGAGGGGTAACGAGCAGTACGTC. It encodes CASSFARGNEQYV.